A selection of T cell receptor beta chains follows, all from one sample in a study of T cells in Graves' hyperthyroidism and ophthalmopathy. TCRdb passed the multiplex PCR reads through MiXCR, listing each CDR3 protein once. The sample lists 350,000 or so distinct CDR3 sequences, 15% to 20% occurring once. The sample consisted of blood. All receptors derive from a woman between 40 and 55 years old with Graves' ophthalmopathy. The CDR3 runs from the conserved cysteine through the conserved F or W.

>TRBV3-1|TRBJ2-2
CASGSPESWRGTGELFF
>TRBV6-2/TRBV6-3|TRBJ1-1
CASSYSTGMRFF
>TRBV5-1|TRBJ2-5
CASSLETVETQYF
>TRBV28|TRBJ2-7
CATGSYEQYF
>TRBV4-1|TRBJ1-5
CASSPLTDSNQPQHF
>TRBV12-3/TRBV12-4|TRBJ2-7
CASSLSTDYEQYF
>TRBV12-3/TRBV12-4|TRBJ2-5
CASRGQGAAETQYF
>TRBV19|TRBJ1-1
CASKIQGYTEAFF
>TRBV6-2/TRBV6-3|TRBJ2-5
CASTDAGRETQYF
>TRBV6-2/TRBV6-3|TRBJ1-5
CASSYPPTHRTSNQPQHF
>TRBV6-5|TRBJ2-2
CASSSGQQWRAGELFF
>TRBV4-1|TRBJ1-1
CASSQDTGETEAFF
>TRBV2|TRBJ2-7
CASRTGVPYEQYF
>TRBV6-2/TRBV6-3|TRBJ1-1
CASSAQYGENTEAFF
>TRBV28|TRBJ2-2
CASRLRGTANTGELFF
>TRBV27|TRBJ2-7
CASSLYPPTRPRSYEQYF
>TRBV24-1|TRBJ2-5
CATSEGGSGRAGETQYF
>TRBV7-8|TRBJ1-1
CASSPNRGNTEAFF
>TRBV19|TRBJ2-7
CASSRTGIGGSYEQYF
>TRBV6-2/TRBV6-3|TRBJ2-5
CASSSILAGRLETQYF
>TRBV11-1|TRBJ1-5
CASSLVVGPLRGPGQPQHF